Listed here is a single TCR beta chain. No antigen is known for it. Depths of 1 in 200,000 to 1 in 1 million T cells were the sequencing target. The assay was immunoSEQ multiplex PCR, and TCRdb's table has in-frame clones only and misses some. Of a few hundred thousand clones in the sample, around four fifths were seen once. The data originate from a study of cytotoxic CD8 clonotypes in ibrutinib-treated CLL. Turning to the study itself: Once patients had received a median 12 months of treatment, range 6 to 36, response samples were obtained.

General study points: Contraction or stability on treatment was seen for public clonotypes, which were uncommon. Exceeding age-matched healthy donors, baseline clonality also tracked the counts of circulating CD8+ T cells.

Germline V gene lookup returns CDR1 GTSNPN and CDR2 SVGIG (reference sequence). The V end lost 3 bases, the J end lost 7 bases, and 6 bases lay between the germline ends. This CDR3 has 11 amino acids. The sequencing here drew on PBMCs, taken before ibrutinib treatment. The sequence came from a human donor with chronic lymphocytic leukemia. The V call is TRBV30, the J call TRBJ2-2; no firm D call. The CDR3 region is CAWRYGGELFF. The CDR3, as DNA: TGTGCCTGGAGGTATGGCGGGGAGCTGTTTTTT. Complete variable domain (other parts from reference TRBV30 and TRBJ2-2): SQTIHQWPATLVQPVGSPLSLECTVEGTSNPNLYWYRQAAGRGLQLLFYSVGIGQISSEVPQNLSASRPQDRQFILSSKKLLLSDSGFYLCAWRYGGELFFGEGSRLTVL.